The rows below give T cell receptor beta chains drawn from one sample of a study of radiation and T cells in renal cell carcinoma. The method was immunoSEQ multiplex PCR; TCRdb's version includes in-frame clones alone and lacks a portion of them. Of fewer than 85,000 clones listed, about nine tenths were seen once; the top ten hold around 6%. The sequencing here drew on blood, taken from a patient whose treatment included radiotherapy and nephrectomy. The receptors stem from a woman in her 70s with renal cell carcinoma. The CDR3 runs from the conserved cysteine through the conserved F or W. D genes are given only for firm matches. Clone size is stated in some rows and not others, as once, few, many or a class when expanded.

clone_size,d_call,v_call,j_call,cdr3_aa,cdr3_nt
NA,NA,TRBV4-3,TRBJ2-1,CASSQDHLGAGINNEQFF,TGCGCCAGCAGCCAAGATCATTTAGGGGCGGGGATAAACAATGAGCAGTTCTTC
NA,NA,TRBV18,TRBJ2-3,CASSNGGPDTQYF,TGTGCCAGCTCGAATGGGGGGCCAGATACGCAGTATTTT
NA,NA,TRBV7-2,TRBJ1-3,CASSLAQGTNTIYF,TGTGCCAGCAGCTTAGCCCAGGGAACAAACACCATATATTTT
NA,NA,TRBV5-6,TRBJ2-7,CASSLVTRSYEQYF,TGTGCCAGCAGCTTGGTGACTAGGTCTTACGAGCAGTACTTC
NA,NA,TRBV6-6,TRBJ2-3,CASTPGPRVDTQYF,TGTGCCAGCACTCCCGGGCCACGCGTGGATACGCAGTATTTT
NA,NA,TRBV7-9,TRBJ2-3,CATPGDSSTDTQYF,TGTGCCACCCCCGGCGACAGTAGCACAGATACGCAGTATTTT
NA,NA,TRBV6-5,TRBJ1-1,CASSYTGNTEAFF,TGTGCCAGCAGTTATACGGGGAACACTGAAGCTTTCTTT
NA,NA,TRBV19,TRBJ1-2,CASSIEGGIGYTF,TGTGCCAGTAGTATTGAGGGGGGTATTGGCTACACCTTC
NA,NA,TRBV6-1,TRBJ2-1,CASSFAYNEQFF,TGTGCCAGCAGTTTCGCCTACAATGAGCAGTTCTTC
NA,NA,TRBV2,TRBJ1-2,CASSARRDQNYGYTF,TGTGCCAGCAGTGCCCGTCGAGACCAGAACTATGGCTACACCTTC
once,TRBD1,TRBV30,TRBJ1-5,CAWSVLGGRSNQPQHF,TGTGCCTGGAGTGTACTAGGGGGCAGGAGCAATCAGCCCCAGCATTTT
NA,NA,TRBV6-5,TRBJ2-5,CASSSTSRKTQYF,TGTGCCAGCAGTTCGACTAGTAGGAAGACCCAGTACTTC
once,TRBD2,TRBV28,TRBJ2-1,CASTLAGNSYNEQFF,TGTGCCAGCACCCTAGCGGGGAACTCTTACAATGAGCAGTTCTTC
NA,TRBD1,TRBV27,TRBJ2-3,CASRLGQGAAEGKQYF,TGTGCCAGCAGGCTGGGACAGGGAGCAGCTGAGGGCAAGCAGTATTTT
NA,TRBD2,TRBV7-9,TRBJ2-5,CASSLAGRGADRETQYF,TGTGCCAGCAGCCTTGCGGGGCGGGGGGCCGATAGGGAGACCCAGTACTTC
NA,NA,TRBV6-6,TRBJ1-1,CASRYPGQWAFF,TGTGCCAGCAGATACCCAGGGCAGTGGGCTTTCTTT
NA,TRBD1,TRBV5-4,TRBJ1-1,CASSIRPGQNRAEAFF,TGTGCCAGCAGCATTAGACCGGGACAGAATAGGGCTGAAGCTTTCTTT
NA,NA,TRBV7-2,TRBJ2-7,CASSWGLGSGEQYF,TGTGCCAGCAGCTGGGGACTGGGATCGGGCGAGCAGTACTTC
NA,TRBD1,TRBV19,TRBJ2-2,CASSLGQLITGELFF,TGTGCCAGTAGTCTGGGACAGCTTATCACCGGGGAGCTGTTTTTT
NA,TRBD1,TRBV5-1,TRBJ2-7,CASSPRTGGDGEQYF,TGCGCCAGCAGCCCCAGGACAGGGGGTGATGGGGAGCAGTACTTC
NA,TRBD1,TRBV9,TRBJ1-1,CASSPRPRTGGFGTEAFF,TGTGCCAGCAGCCCACGCCCAAGGACAGGGGGCTTTGGCACTGAAGCTTTCTTT
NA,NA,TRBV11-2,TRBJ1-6,CASSLVRDNSPLHF,TGTGCCAGCAGCTTAGTAAGGGATAATTCACCCCTCCACTTT